The sequence of this T cell receptor beta chain was determined in a study of radiotherapy plus CTLA-4 blockade in lung cancer. Chemo-refractory metastatic non-small-cell lung cancer patients were treated with focal radiation plus CTLA-4 blockade with ipilimumab. Findings and caveats of the study: Blood-borne expansion of tumor-derived TCR clones followed radiotherapy plus ipilimumab.

Germline V gene data show CDR1 as MNHEY and CDR2 as SVGAGI. The CDR3 has 16 amino acids. V shed 0 bases and J 7 bases; nucleotides not matched to a gene: 5. Produced via immunoSEQ multiplex PCR; TCRdb's table is partial and in-frame only. The sample has roughly 32,000 clones, about four fifths seen once; the top ten hold 14%. Concerning this clone itself: Its antigen is unidentified.

Sequencing was performed on peripheral blood, taken from a patient treated with radiotherapy plus ipilimumab. This sequence joins TRBV6-5 and TRBJ2-1; TRBD2 matches at 11 bases. This receptor was taken from a human donor with non-small cell lung cancer that progressed on radiotherapy plus ipilimumab. This CDR3 is CASSYSKASGRNEQFF. The CDR3 DNA follows: TGTGCCAGCAGTTACTCGAAGGCTAGCGGGAGGAATGAGCAGTTCTTC.